This entry lists 30 T cell receptor beta chains sequenced from one sample in a study of beta chain features in type 1 diabetes (dated by TCRdb to 2016 to 2018). The full study reports these points: Type 1 diabetes patients showed a moderate but significant shortening of TCRB CDR3 length in all four CD4+ subsets.

Library creation used the immunoSEQ multiplex PCR assay. The entire amount of isolated RNA was reverse transcribed using the High Capacity cDNA Reverse Transcription Kit, so the sequenced TCRB transcripts were expressed ones. TCRdb provides this immuneACCESS table in a form limited to in-frame rearrangements. Some clones are lacking; in checked studies, under half of them reflect an unresolved V gene, and why the rest are absent is not known. This sample is represented by some 640,000 clones; more than 13% of them were singletons. Nearly 0.04% of the sample is held by the ten biggest clonotypes. Antigens for these TCRs are unknown. The specimen sequenced was naive CD4+ T cells from blood. The sample's cell subset or site label, in plain terms: true naive CD4+ T cells. Receptors originate from a man younger than 35 with type 1 diabetes.

In its sample, this clone was seen a few times. V and J are TRBV19 and TRBJ2-1, with D perhaps TRBD2 (6 bases). This CDR3 is built from 14 residues. Germline loops: CDR1 LNHDA, CDR2 SQIVND (reference sequence). V lost 10 bases and J 7 bases, leaving 20 bases between the germline ends. CDR3 residues: CATRLSGDGNEQFF. DNA for the CDR3: TGTGCCACCCGATTATCGGGGGATGGGAATGAGCAGTTCTTC.

This chain links TRBV2 with TRBJ1-2; possible D gene TRBD1, 6 bases. Germline-derived CDR1 and CDR2 are SNHLY and FYNNEI. There are 14 residues in the CDR3. Trimming stripped 5 bases from V and 4 bases from J, with 14 bases between. The CDR3, as DNA: TGTGCCAGCAGTTCCGTTGAACAGGGCTATGGCTACACCTTC. Its protein is CASSSVEQGYGYTF.

The chain joins TRBV5-1 to TRBJ2-1, with TRBD2 matching over 9 bases. Germline V gene lookup returns CDR1 SGHRS and CDR2 YFSETQ. The trim removed 5 bases at V and 9 bases at J, leaving 15 bases unmatched. CDR3 length equals 16 residues. As DNA, the CDR3 is TGCGCCAGCAGTTCCCAGGCTAGCGGGGTCTTAGGTGAGCAGTTCTTC. Translation gives CASSSQASGVLGEQFF.

This clone has a handful of counts. The chain uses TRBV13 and TRBJ2-1, with a weak D call TRBD1 (5 bases). Trimming took off 0 bases at V and 5 bases at J, with 5 bases between the two ends. Germline V CDR1 and CDR2: PRHDT, FYEKMQ (reference sequence). The CDR3 is made up of 13 amino acids. The CDR3 region is CASSLGRDNEQFF. The CDR3, as DNA: TGTGCCAGCAGCTTAGGCAGGGACAATGAGCAGTTCTTC.

This rearrangement joins TRBV11-2 to TRBJ1-3, with D tentatively TRBD1 (5 bases). CDR3 length equals 15 residues. With 4 bases removed from V and 0 bases from J, the gap between germline ends came to 10 bases. Germline loops: CDR1 SGHAT, CDR2 FQNNGV. For the CDR3, the DNA is TGTGCCAGCAGCTCCCGACAGTCCTCTGGAAACACCATATATTTT. It specifies CASSSRQSSGNTIYF.

The chain uses TRBV5-1 and TRBJ2-6, with D possibly being TRBD1 (5 bases). V lost 3 bases, J lost 1 base, and 14 bases lay in between. CDR1 and CDR2 (germline): SGHRS, YFSETQ. The CDR3 extends over 17 amino acids. Here the CDR3 reads CASSSEPQGSGANVLTF. The CDR3 DNA reads as TGCGCCAGCAGCTCGGAACCCCAGGGTTCTGGGGCCAACGTCCTGACTTTC.

The sample holds a few counts of this clone. V usage is TRBV14 and J usage is TRBJ2-7, with unresolved D. The CDR3 sequence is 11 residues long. The V end was cut by 2 bases, the J end by 2 bases, with 1 base between. Germline V gene lookup returns CDR1 SGHDN and CDR2 FVKESK. The CDR3 reads CASSQTYEQYF. In DNA form, the CDR3 reads TGTGCCAGCAGCCAAACCTACGAGCAGTACTTC.

The sample holds a few counts of this clone. This chain links TRBV19 with TRBJ1-1; TRBD1 is a possible D gene (6 bases). CDR3 length: 12 residues. Germline V lookup: CDR1 LNHDA, CDR2 SQIVND (reference sequence). V shed 11 bases and J shed 4 bases, with 14 bases lying between them. DNA of the CDR3: TGTGCCCTCCGGGGGGGGCCCACTGAAGCTTTCTTT. Translating gives CALRGGPTEAFF.

Regarding this clone: A much bigger clone sits one base away, suggesting this may be a read error. Within the sample, other DNA sequences also encode this same CDR3. The chain employs TRBV5-1 and TRBJ2-1; D not certain. CDR1 SGHRS and CDR2 YFSETQ come from the germline V gene. The CDR3 is made up of 11 amino acids. CDR3 protein: CASSSYNEQFF. The CDR3 DNA follows: TGTGCCAGCAGCTCATACAATGAGCAGTTCTTC.

With respect to this clone: This sample includes further DNA sequences coding for the same CDR3. The chain has TRBV9 and TRBJ2-5, with D perhaps assigned TRBD1 or TRBD2 (5 bases each). The CDR3 length is 13 residues. Between the trimmed V and J ends, which lost 0 bases and 4 bases, there was a span of 7 bases. Germline CDR1 and CDR2: SGDLS and YYNGEE. CDR3 nucleotides: TGTGCCAGCAGCGTAGCGGGGACAGAGACCCAGTACTTC. Translation: CASSVAGTETQYF.

The chain has TRBV5-1 and TRBJ1-1, with D possibly TRBD1 on 5 matching bases. This CDR3 has 12 residues. CDR1 is SGHRS, CDR2 YFSETQ, per germline. Trimming shortened V by 2 bases and J by 4 bases, and 6 bases separated the two germline ends. For the CDR3, the DNA is TGCGCCAGCAGCTTCGGGGGCACTGAAGCTTTCTTT. This sequence encodes CASSFGGTEAFF.

This clone was detected a few times. This chain uses TRBV6-6 with TRBJ2-3, with D possibly being TRBD1 or TRBD2 (5 bases each). The V end lost 8 bases, the J end lost 0 bases, and 12 bases lay between the germline ends. This CDR3 region has 14 residues. Germline CDR1 and CDR2: MNHNY and SVGAGI (reference sequence). The CDR3: CASAGTGSTDTQYF. The CDR3 coding sequence is TGTGCCAGCGCCGGGACGGGAAGCACAGATACGCAGTATTTT.

The CDR3 DNA reads as TGTGCCAGCAGCCAAGCGGGAATAGCGGGAATACAGAGAAAAAACATTCAGTACTTC. As protein: CASSQAGIAGIQRKNIQYF. V usage is TRBV4-2 and J usage is TRBJ2-4; 8 nucleotides align to TRBD2. The CDR3 is 19 amino acids. Germline loops: CDR1 LGHNA, CDR2 YNFKEQ. V was clipped by 1 base and J by 4 bases; unmatched bases: 15.

This clone was seen a single time. The chain couples TRBV7-6 to TRBJ2-5; 8 bases are a match to TRBD1. This CDR3 is 15 amino acids long. Germline V gene lookup returns CDR1 SGHVS and CDR2 FNYEAQ. V was pared by 4 bases and J by 2 bases, with 6 bases of the junction left unmatched. This CDR3 is CASSSRQGSQETQYF. CDR3 sequence (DNA): TGTGCCAGCAGCTCCAGACAGGGGTCACAAGAGACCCAGTACTTC. Full variable domain (remainder filled in from reference TRBV7-6 and TRBJ2-5): GAGVSQSPRYKVTKRGQDVALRCDPISGHVSLYWYRQALGQGPEFLTYFNYEAQQDKSGLPNDRFSAERPEGSISTLTIQRTEQRDSAMYRCASSSRQGSQETQYFGPGTRLLVL.

This clone was seen more than once but under ten times. The CDR3 region has the DNA TGTGCCAGCAGCAAACGGGCGGGGAAAGATACGCAGTATTTT. Its translation is CASSKRAGKDTQYF. The V and J genes are TRBV21-1 and TRBJ2-3; the DNA was not used to check the table's D call, TRBD2. TRBV21-1 is a pseudogene. The CDR3 is 14 amino acids.

The chain couples TRBV13 to TRBJ1-3, with D unresolved. CDR3 size: 15 residues. Trimming removed 3 bases from V and 14 bases from J, with 23 bases in between. CDR1 is PRHDT, CDR2 FYEKMQ, per germline (reference sequence). CDR3: CASSFERLPGNTLYF. The DNA of the CDR3 is TGTGCCAGCAGCTTCGAGAGGCTTCCTGGAAACACTTTATATTTT. The full variable domain, its missing parts supplied by reference TRBV13 and TRBJ1-3, is AAGVIQSPRHLIKEKRETATLKCYPIPRHDTVYWYQQGPGQDPQFLISFYEKMQSDKGSIPDRFSAQQFSDYHSELNMSSLELGDSALYFCASSFERLPGNTLYFGEGSWLTVV.

This clone showed up just a few times. V is TRBV30 and J is TRBJ2-2, with D unclear. Trimming left V 4 bases short and J 6 bases short, with 6 bases between. The CDR3 sequence is 11 residues long. Germline CDR1 is GTSNPN and CDR2 is SVGIG (reference sequence). Here the CDR3 DNA reads TGTGCCTGGAAAGGGCCCGGGGAGCTGTTTTTT. Protein: CAWKGPGELFF.

This CDR3 reads CASSQDRFQPQHF. The CDR3 coding sequence is TGCGCCAGCAGCCAAGACCGGTTTCAGCCCCAGCATTTT. The rearrangement links TRBV4-3 to TRBJ1-5; D not resolved. With 0 bases removed from V and 6 bases from J, the gap between germline ends came to 6 bases. Per the germline V gene, CDR1 is LGHNA and CDR2 is YSLEER. This CDR3 contains 13 residues.

This clone was recorded a few times. Other DNA sequences of this sample code for an identical CDR3. The rearrangement uses TRBV6-5 and TRBJ1-5; 7 nucleotides line up with TRBD1. In germline, CDR1 is MNHEY, CDR2 SVGAGI. CDR3 length: 14 residues. J was trimmed by 2 bases and V by 6 bases; bases with no gene match: 4. The CDR3 DNA reads TGTGCCAGCAGCCCCGGACAGGGCAATCAGCCCCAGCATTTT. This translates into CASSPGQGNQPQHF.

The chain joins TRBV7-2 to TRBJ1-1; D is ambiguous. CDR1 is SGHTA and CDR2 is FQGNSA in the germline V gene. V lost 2 bases to trimming and J lost 0 bases, with 7 bases between them. This CDR3 has 14 amino acids. CDR3 sequence: CASSLTQVNTEAFF. The CDR3 DNA reads TGTGCCAGCAGCTTAACCCAAGTGAACACTGAAGCTTTCTTT.

The chain uses TRBV7-9 and TRBJ2-5, with D perhaps matching TRBD2 (6 bases). Germline CDR1 and CDR2: SEHNR and FQNEAQ (reference sequence). Between the trimmed V and J ends, which lost 1 base and 2 bases, there was a span of 11 bases. The CDR3 has 15 amino acids. The DNA of the CDR3 is TGTGCCAGCAGCTTAGGGGACTTCCAGCAAGAGACCCAGTACTTC. Translated: CASSLGDFQQETQYF.

The chain carries TRBV11-2 and TRBJ1-2; 10 nucleotides agree with TRBD1. This CDR3 has 14 residues. Germline V lookup: CDR1 SGHAT, CDR2 FQNNGV. V shed 5 bases, J shed 8 bases, and the junction held 8 bases outside the gene matches. This chain's CDR3 is CASSPGQGRWGYTF. The DNA of the CDR3 is TGTGCCAGCAGCCCGGGACAGGGGCGTTGGGGCTACACCTTC.

The CDR3 sequence: CASSVSSFHEQFF. As DNA, the CDR3 is TGTGCCAGCAGCGTTTCTAGTTTCCATGAGCAGTTCTTC. The genes are TRBV9 and TRBJ2-1, with no clear D. The CDR3 is made up of 13 amino acids. CDR1 and CDR2 from the germline V gene are SGDLS and YYNGEE. Trimming removed 2 bases from V and 8 bases from J, with 11 bases in between.

This sequence joins TRBV5-4 and TRBJ2-7; TRBD1 is a possible D gene (6 bases). The CDR3 runs 15 residues. The germline CDR1 and CDR2 sequences are SGHNT and YYREEE (reference sequence). The V gene lost 4 bases and the J gene lost 0 bases, with 14 bases spanning the gap. The CDR3 region is CASSTGQLSSYEQYF. CDR3 in DNA: TGTGCCAGCAGCACTGGACAGCTGAGCTCCTACGAGCAGTACTTC.

The chain joins TRBV5-4 to TRBJ2-3; TRBD2 might be the D (5 bases). Trimming shortened V by 3 bases and J by 6 bases, and 23 bases separated the two germline ends. The CDR3 has 17 amino acids. CDR1 SGHNT and CDR2 YYREEE come from the germline V gene (reference sequence). The CDR3 protein is CASSSFSLARQRDTQYF. In DNA, the CDR3 is TGTGCCAGCAGCTCCTTTTCCCTAGCTAGACAAAGGGATACGCAGTATTTT.

V and J are TRBV27 and TRBJ2-1; 8 bases align to TRBD2. V lost 6 bases and J lost 6; bases outside the gene matches: 19. The CDR3 loop spans 18 amino acids. Germline CDR1 reads MNHEY; CDR2 reads SMNVEV (reference sequence). CDR3 loop: CASRDLGAGGPAVNEQFF. CDR3 sequence (DNA): TGTGCCAGCAGGGATTTAGGGGCGGGGGGCCCTGCGGTCAATGAGCAGTTCTTC.

This clone has only a few counts. The gene calls are TRBV9 and TRBJ2-1; no reliable D call. The germline V gene has CDR1 SGDLS and CDR2 YYNGEE. There are 15 residues in the CDR3. Between the trimmed V and J ends, which lost 0 bases and 0 bases, there was a span of 7 bases. The DNA of the CDR3 is TGTGCCAGCAGCGTAGCCTCTAGCTCCTACAATGAGCAGTTCTTC. This encodes CASSVASSSYNEQFF.

This clone showed up just a few times. The gene calls are TRBV2 and TRBJ1-1; D not certain. The V end lost 7 bases, the J end lost 8 bases, and 11 bases lay between the germline ends. The germline V gene has CDR1 SNHLY and CDR2 FYNNEI. The CDR3 has 11 amino acids. CDR3 nucleotide sequence: TGTGCCAGCAAACGGGTAGAGGAAGCTTTCTTT. Translating gives CASKRVEEAFF.

This chain links TRBV2 with TRBJ2-4; D possibly corresponds to TRBD1 (6 bases). Trimming took 6 bases from V and 8 from J, leaving 20 bases between them. Germline CDR1 is SNHLY and CDR2 is FYNNEI. The CDR3 consists of 15 residues. CDR3 nucleotides: TGTGCCAGCAGAAGGCCTACAGGGTGGGTAGACATTCAGTACTTC. This translates into CASRRPTGWVDIQYF.

This clone was counted a few times. This sequence joins TRBV7-2 and TRBJ2-7; 8 nucleotides align to TRBD2. V was clipped by 3 bases and J by 5 bases; unmatched bases: 18. The CDR3 contains 18 residues. Germline CDR1 and CDR2: SGHTA and FQGNSA. This chain's CDR3 is CASSFSSGGTRAYHEQYF. CDR3 sequence (DNA): TGTGCCAGCAGCTTCAGTAGTGGGGGGACTAGGGCCTACCACGAGCAGTACTTC.